These 24 T cell receptor beta chains were sequenced from one sample in a study of T-cell reconstitution after alpha-beta-depleted transplantation in children. Unique molecular identifiers tagged the TCRbeta library. Each CDR3 protein is one row after TCRdb ran MiXCR on the PCR reads. The table includes hundreds of thousands of distinct CDR3 sequences, roughly 24% detected once. The sample in question was PBMCs, mostly from graft donor cells, obtained 360 days after TCRalphabeta/CD19-depleted stem cell transplant. The receptors were gathered from a boy under three years old who had a stem cell transplant for acute myeloid leukemia, so the T cells may come from the graft donor.

There are many counts of this clonotype. The chain links TRBV29-1 to TRBJ1-1, with D uncertain. V lost 6 bases to trimming and J lost 1 base, with 6 bases between them. Per the germline V gene, CDR1 is SQVTM and CDR2 is ANQGSEA. This CDR3 spans 11 amino acids. CDR3 sequence (DNA): TGCAGCGTGGCAAAGAACACTGAAGCTTTCTTT. Amino acids: CSVAKNTEAFF. Supplemented by reference TRBV29-1 and TRBJ1-1, the full variable domain reads SAVISQKPSRDICQRGTSLTIQCQVDSQVTMMFWYRQQPGQSLTLIATANQGSEATYESGFVIDKFPISRPNLTFSTLTVSNMSPEDSSIYLCSVAKNTEAFFGQGTRLTVV.

This clonotype was seen ten or more times. The V gene is TRBV7-2, the J gene TRBJ2-7, with TRBD1 as a possible D gene (6 bases). The V end was cut by 1 base, the J end by 0 bases, with 7 bases between. Germline loops: CDR1 SGHTA, CDR2 FQGNSA. CDR3 size: 14 residues. The CDR3 DNA reads as TGTGCCAGCAGCTTAGGACAGGTCTCCTACGAGCAGTACTTC. Translating gives CASSLGQVSYEQYF.

This clonotype was detected ten times or more. This rearrangement joins TRBV28 to TRBJ2-5; D is perhaps TRBD1 or TRBD2 (5 bases each). Trimming cost V 6 bases and J 6 bases, with 17 bases left between them. Germline values: CDR1 MDHEN, CDR2 SYDVKM. The CDR3 runs 14 residues. The CDR3 nucleotides are TGTGCCAGCAGACTCTCAGGGACGGCGAAGACCCAGTACTTC. Amino acids: CASRLSGTAKTQYF.

This clonotype has ten or more counts. The rearrangement uses TRBV2 and TRBJ2-2; 7 nucleotides align to TRBD2. There are 16 residues in the CDR3. Germline-derived CDR1 and CDR2 are SNHLY and FYNNEI. V gave up 7 bases and J gave up 5 bases; unmatched junction bases: 13. The CDR3 region is CASTRNSQGGTGELFF. As DNA, the CDR3 is TGTGCCAGCACTCGAAACTCGCAGGGAGGGACCGGGGAGCTGTTTTTT.

The table lists this clonotype with a few counts. The gene calls are TRBV7-2 and TRBJ1-3; D might be TRBD1 (5 bases). Germline-derived CDR1 and CDR2 are SGHTA and FQGNSA. The V end was cut by 10 bases, the J end by 0 bases, with 16 bases between. The CDR3 consists of 15 residues. The CDR3: CATSPRASSGNTIYF. The CDR3 region has the DNA TGTGCCACCTCCCCCAGGGCGAGCTCTGGAAACACCATATATTTT.

There are a few counts of this clonotype. The chain links TRBV20-1 to TRBJ1-1; D gene uncertain. In germline, CDR1 is DFQATT, CDR2 SNEGSKA (reference sequence). V was shortened by 0 bases and J by 0 bases, with 17 bases between the two germline ends. The CDR3 sequence is 17 residues long. CDR3 loop: CSARDHKLIYMNTEAFF. The DNA of the CDR3 is TGCAGTGCTAGAGATCACAAGTTGATCTACATGAACACTGAAGCTTTCTTT.

The chain joins TRBV12-3 or TRBV12-4 to TRBJ1-2, with 9 bases aligning to TRBD1. The junction had 10 bases not matched to a gene; V was cut back by 6 bases and J by 2 bases. The CDR3 spans 16 residues. The DNA for the CDR3 is TGTGCCAGCAGGTCGTACAGGGGGCCGTTAAACTATGGCTACACCTTC. Translating gives CASRSYRGPLNYGYTF.

The J gene is TRBJ1-3, the V gene TRBV14, with D hard to call. V was shortened by 4 bases and J by 3 bases, with 4 bases between the two germline ends. This CDR3 contains 12 residues. Germline CDR1 is SGHDN and CDR2 is FVKESK. The CDR3 sequence: CASSLYGNTIYF. CDR3 DNA sequence: TGTGCCAGCAGCCTGTATGGAAACACCATATATTTT.

The V gene is TRBV6-5, the J gene TRBJ2-2; D ambiguous. Per germline, CDR1 MNHEY and CDR2 SVGAGI. The CDR3 length is 17 residues. V dropped 3 bases and J dropped 0 bases, with 14 bases sitting between them. The CDR3 DNA follows: TGTGCCAGCAGTTATTTCCTGGGCCAGACGAACACCGGGGAGCTGTTTTTT. It codes for CASSYFLGQTNTGELFF.

This clonotype appeared many times. V gene TRBV20-1 combines with J gene TRBJ2-3; a possible D gene is TRBD2 (5 bases). The V gene's germline CDR1 is DFQATT and CDR2 SNEGSKA (reference sequence). The CDR3 covers 15 residues. V was pared by 7 bases and J by 1 base, with 18 bases between. DNA for the CDR3: TGCAGTGTTCCCGCAGCTAGCAGAGGCACAGATACGCAGTATTTT. It encodes CSVPAASRGTDTQYF.

The CDR3 is CASSLRQVAGTEAFF. In DNA, the CDR3 is TGTGCCAGCAGTTTACGACAGGTGGCAGGCACTGAAGCTTTCTTT. The rearrangement uses TRBV12-3 or TRBV12-4 and TRBJ1-1; D might be TRBD1 (6 bases). The CDR3 is 15 residues long. V lost 2 bases and J lost 4, with 14 bases in between.

This chain joins TRBV20-1 and TRBJ2-1; perhaps TRBD1 as D (6 bases). CDR1 DFQATT and CDR2 SNEGSKA come from the germline V gene (reference sequence). The CDR3 is 14 residues long. V lost 6 bases, J lost 3 bases, and 15 bases lay in between. Here the CDR3 reads CSATNSRGYNEQFF. The CDR3 DNA is TGCAGTGCCACAAACTCCAGGGGCTACAATGAGCAGTTCTTC.

This clonotype was counted a few times. The rearrangement joins TRBV7-2 to TRBJ2-7, with 8 nucleotides matching TRBD1. V shed 1 base and J 2 bases; nucleotides not matched to a gene: 4. The CDR3 is 15 amino acids. CDR1 is SGHTA, CDR2 FQGNSA, per germline. The CDR3: CASSLGTGITYEQYF. The CDR3 DNA reads as TGTGCCAGCAGCTTAGGGACAGGGATCACCTACGAGCAGTACTTC.

The chain joins TRBV5-1 to TRBJ2-2; TRBD1 matches at 8 bases. Looked up from germline, CDR1 is SGHRS and CDR2 is YFSETQ. V was clipped by 4 bases and J by 3 bases; unmatched bases: 20. The length of the CDR3 is 20 residues. This CDR3 is CASSRLVSPDRGRYTGELFF. Here the CDR3 DNA reads TGCGCCAGCAGCCGCCTGGTCAGTCCCGACAGGGGTCGGTACACCGGGGAGCTGTTTTTT.

There are a few counts of this clonotype. The gene calls are TRBV2 and TRBJ2-1, with 9 bases identical to TRBD2. CDR1 and CDR2 (germline): SNHLY, FYNNEI. The CDR3 covers 16 residues. Trimming took 3 bases from V and 0 from J; bases not matched to a gene: 3. The CDR3 reads CASSEFSGGSYNEQFF. Written as DNA, the CDR3 is TGTGCCAGCAGTGAGTTTAGCGGGGGCTCCTACAATGAGCAGTTCTTC. The whole variable domain, remainder taken from reference TRBV2 and TRBJ2-1, is EPEVTQTPSHQVTQMGQEVILRCVPISNHLYFYWYRQILGQKVEFLVSFYNNEISEKSEIFDDQFSVERPDGSNFTLKIRSTKLEDSAMYFCASSEFSGGSYNEQFFGPGTRLTVL.

The chain combines TRBV4-1 with TRBJ1-1; D is undetermined. The length of the CDR3 is 15 residues. Per the germline V gene, CDR1 is MGHRA and CDR2 is YSYEKL. With 1 base removed from V and 1 base from J, the gap between germline ends came to 10 bases. The CDR3 here is CASSQGALPNTEAFF. In nucleotides, the CDR3 is TGCGCCAGCAGCCAAGGGGCACTTCCGAACACTGAAGCTTTCTTT.

The CDR3: CASSVAGTVYYNEQFF. CDR3 nucleotides: TGTGCCAGCAGCGTAGCCGGGACAGTCTACTACAATGAGCAGTTCTTC. The rearrangement uses TRBV9 and TRBJ2-1, with 7 bases that match TRBD1. The V segment lost 0 bases and the J segment 3 bases; nucleotides outside the gene matches: 6. Germline CDR1 SGDLS, CDR2 YYNGEE. This CDR3 is 16 amino acids long.

In this sample, this clonotype turned up many times. The chain employs TRBV7-8 and TRBJ2-1; 7 bases line up with TRBD1. The germline V gene encodes CDR1 SGHVS and CDR2 FQNEAQ. The CDR3 consists of 14 residues. With 5 bases clipped from V and 8 bases from J, the junction kept 9 bases outside the gene matches. The CDR3 sequence: CASSDRRGPDEQFF. As DNA, the CDR3 is TGTGCCAGCAGCGACCGAAGGGGGCCCGATGAGCAGTTCTTC. The whole variable domain, remainder taken from reference TRBV7-8 and TRBJ2-1, is GAGVSQSPRYKVAKRGQDVALRCDPISGHVSLFWYQQALGQGPEFLTYFQNEAQLDKSGLPSDRFFAERPEGSVSTLKIQRTQQEDSAVYLCASSDRRGPDEQFFGPGTRLTVL.

This chain joins TRBV20-1 and TRBJ2-7; D is undetermined. Trimming left V 3 bases short and J 6 bases short, with 6 bases between. This CDR3 region has 10 residues. Germline CDR1 and CDR2: DFQATT and SNEGSKA (reference sequence). As DNA, the CDR3 is TGCAGTGCTAGTAGGCTCGAGCAGTACGTC. It codes for CSASRLEQYV.

The gene calls are TRBV27 and TRBJ2-1, with D hard to call. Trimming pared 6 bases from V and 1 base from J, leaving 16 bases between. Germline V gene data show CDR1 as MNHEY and CDR2 as SMNVEV (reference sequence). The CDR3 consists of 16 residues. The CDR3 sequence: CASSTNLAGSYNEQFF. In DNA, the CDR3 is TGTGCCAGCAGCACAAATTTAGCAGGATCCTACAATGAGCAGTTCTTC.

This chain uses TRBV12-3 or TRBV12-4 with TRBJ1-6; D might be TRBD1 (5 bases). This CDR3 has 16 residues. The ends were cut back, 4 bases at V and 14 bases at J, with 24 bases in the middle. CDR3 nucleotide sequence: TGTGCCAGCAGTTCCACTCACAGGTCCCGCGGTACGGCCCTCCACTTT. Its translation is CASSSTHRSRGTALHF.

Only a few counts were recorded for this clonotype. The rearrangement joins TRBV6-2 or TRBV6-3 to TRBJ2-7; D remains unclear. Trimming pared 1 base from V and 0 bases from J, leaving 19 bases between. The CDR3 has 18 amino acids. Germline V gives CDR1 MNHEY, CDR2 SVGEGT. The CDR3 nucleotides read TGTGCCAGCAGTTACTTTGCCATTTCCGGGCAGTTCTCCTACGAGCAGTACTTC. It yields the protein CASSYFAISGQFSYEQYF.

At least ten counts were recorded for this clonotype. The chain has TRBV9 and TRBJ2-2, with 7 bases fitting TRBD2. V lost 0 bases, J lost 6 bases, and 2 bases stayed unmatched. The CDR3 runs 14 residues. Germline V gene lookup returns CDR1 SGDLS and CDR2 YYNGEE. CDR3 bases: TGTGCCAGCAGCGTAGGACTAGCCTCCGGGGAGCTGTTTTTT. This gives the protein CASSVGLASGELFF.

The J gene is TRBJ2-3, the V gene TRBV5-5; D gene uncertain. Trimming took off 2 bases at V and 4 bases at J, with 17 bases between the two ends. The CDR3 contains 16 residues. CDR1 and CDR2 (germline): SGHKS, YYEKEE (reference sequence). CDR3 region: CASSLGPLTPPDTQYF. As DNA, the CDR3 is TGTGCCAGCAGCTTAGGACCCCTCACACCTCCAGATACGCAGTATTTT.